The clone carrying this TCR beta chain appeared many times. The antigen is unknown. The time point: patch test 1, 2 weeks after DPC sensitization. The sample's treatment: therapeutic diphenylcyclopropenone sensitization with weekly scalp DPC. The data originate from a study of human T cells and chemical hapten exposure. Whole-study context: The use of 2% DPC on approximately 2 cm by approximately 2 cm of upper inner arm skin constituted sensitization.

Unique molecular identifiers were linked by the library to individual cDNA molecules. TCRdb re-analysed the RACE reads in MiXCR, keeping a single row per CDR3 protein. This table holds about 360,000 distinct CDR3 sequences, about 4.4% found once. Broader study findings: Expanded TCRs clustered into significantly more large CDR3 similarity groups than controls, the analysis revealed. Every donor had alopecia, and their immune response may therefore differ from healthy people's.

The trim removed 4 bases at V and 10 bases at J, leaving 7 bases unmatched. Germline V gene sequence: CDR1 SGHVS, CDR2 FNYEAQ. This CDR3 is built from 13 residues. The clonotype comes from a woman in her forties or fifties with alopecia areata. Some clones in this sample may be carry-over from other donors' samples. Sequenced here: whole blood, sampled in connection with sensitization to the hapten diphenylcyclopropenone (DPC). The rearrangement joins TRBV7-6 to TRBJ2-1, with TRBD2 identical over 7 bases. The CDR3 is CASSSGLEGEQFF. The CDR3 DNA is TGTGCCAGCAGCTCCGGACTAGAAGGGGAGCAGTTCTTC.